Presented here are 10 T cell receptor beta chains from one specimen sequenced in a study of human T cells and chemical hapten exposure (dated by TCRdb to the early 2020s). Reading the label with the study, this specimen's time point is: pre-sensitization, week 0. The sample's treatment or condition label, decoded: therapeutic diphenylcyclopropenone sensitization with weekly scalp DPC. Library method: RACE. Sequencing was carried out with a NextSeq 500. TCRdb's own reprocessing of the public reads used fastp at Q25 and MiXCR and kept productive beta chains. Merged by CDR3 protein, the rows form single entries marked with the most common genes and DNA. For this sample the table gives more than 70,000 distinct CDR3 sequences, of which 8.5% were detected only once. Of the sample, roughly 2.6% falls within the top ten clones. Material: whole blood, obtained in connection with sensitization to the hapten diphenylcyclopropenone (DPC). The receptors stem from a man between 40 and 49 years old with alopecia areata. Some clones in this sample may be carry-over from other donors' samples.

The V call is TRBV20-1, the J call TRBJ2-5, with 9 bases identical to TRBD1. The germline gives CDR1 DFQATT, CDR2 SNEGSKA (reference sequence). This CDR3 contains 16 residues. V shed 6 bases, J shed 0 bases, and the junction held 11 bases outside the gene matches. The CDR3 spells CSAITGQGLYQETQYF. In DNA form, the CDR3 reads TGCAGTGCCATAACTGGACAGGGGCTATACCAAGAGACCCAGTACTTC.

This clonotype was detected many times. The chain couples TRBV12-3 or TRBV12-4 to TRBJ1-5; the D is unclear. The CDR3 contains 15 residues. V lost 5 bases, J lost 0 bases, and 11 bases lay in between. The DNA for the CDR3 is TGTGCCAGCAGTCCCGGACGAAATAGCAATCAGCCCCAGCATTTT. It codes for CASSPGRNSNQPQHF.

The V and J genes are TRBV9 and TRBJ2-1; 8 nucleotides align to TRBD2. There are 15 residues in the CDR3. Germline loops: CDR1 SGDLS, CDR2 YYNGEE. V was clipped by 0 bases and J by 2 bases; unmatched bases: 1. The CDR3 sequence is CASSVVGRAYNEQFF. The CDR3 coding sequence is TGTGCCAGCAGCGTAGTCGGGAGGGCCTACAATGAGCAGTTCTTC. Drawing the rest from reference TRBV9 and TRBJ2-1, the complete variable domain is DSGVTQTPKHLITATGQRVTLRCSPRSGDLSVYWYQQSLDQGLQFLIQYYNGEERAKGNILERFSAQQFPDLHSELNLSSLELGDSALYFCASSVVGRAYNEQFFGPGTRLTVL.

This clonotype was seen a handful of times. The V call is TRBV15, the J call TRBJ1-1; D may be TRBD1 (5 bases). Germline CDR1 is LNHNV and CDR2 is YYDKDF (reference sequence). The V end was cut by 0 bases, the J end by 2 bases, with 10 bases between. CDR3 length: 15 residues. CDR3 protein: CATSRDQGLNTEAFF. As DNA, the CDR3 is TGTGCCACCAGCAGAGACCAGGGACTAAACACTGAAGCTTTCTTT.

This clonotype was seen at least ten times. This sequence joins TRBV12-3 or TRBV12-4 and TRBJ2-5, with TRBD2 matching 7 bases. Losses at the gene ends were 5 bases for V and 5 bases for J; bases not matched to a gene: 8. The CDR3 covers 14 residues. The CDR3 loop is CASSTTLASETQYF. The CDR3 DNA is TGTGCCAGCAGTACAACACTAGCGTCGGAGACCCAGTACTTC.

The CDR3 protein is CAISGGTGETEAFF. DNA of the CDR3: TGTGCCATCAGTGGGGGGACAGGGGAAACTGAAGCTTTCTTT. The chain carries TRBV10-3 and TRBJ1-1; 10 bases map to TRBD1. J gave up 5 bases and V 4 bases, and 4 bases lay outside the gene matches. The CDR3 contains 14 residues. Germline V gene sequence: CDR1 ENHRY, CDR2 SYGVKD.

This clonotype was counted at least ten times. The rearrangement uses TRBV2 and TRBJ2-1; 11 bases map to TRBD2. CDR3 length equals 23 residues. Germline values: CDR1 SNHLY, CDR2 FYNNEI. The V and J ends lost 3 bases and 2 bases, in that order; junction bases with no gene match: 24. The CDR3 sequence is CASSDAARGDWTSGPLTYNEQFF. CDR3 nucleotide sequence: TGTGCCAGCAGTGATGCGGCCCGCGGAGATTGGACTAGCGGGCCCTTGACCTACAATGAGCAGTTCTTC.

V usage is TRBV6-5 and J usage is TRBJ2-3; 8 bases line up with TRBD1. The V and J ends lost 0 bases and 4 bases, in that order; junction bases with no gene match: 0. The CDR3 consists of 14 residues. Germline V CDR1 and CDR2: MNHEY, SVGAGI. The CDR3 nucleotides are TGTGCCAGCAGTTACTCCAGGGGGCCAGATACGCAGTATTTT. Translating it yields CASSYSRGPDTQYF.

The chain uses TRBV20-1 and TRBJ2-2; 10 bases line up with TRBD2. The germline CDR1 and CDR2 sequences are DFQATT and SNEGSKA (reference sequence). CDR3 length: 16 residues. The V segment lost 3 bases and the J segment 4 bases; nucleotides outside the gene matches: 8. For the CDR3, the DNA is TGCAGTGCTAGGGCCCTAGCGGGAGTTGGCACCGGGGAGCTGTTTTTT. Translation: CSARALAGVGTGELFF.

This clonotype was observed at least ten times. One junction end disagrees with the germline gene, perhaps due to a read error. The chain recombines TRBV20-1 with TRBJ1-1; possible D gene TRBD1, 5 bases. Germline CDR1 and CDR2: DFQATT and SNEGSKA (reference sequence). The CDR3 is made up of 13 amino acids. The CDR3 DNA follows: TGCAGTGCCAGAGGGACTATGAGCACTGAAGCTTTCTTT. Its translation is CSARGTMSTEAFF.